The T cell receptor (beta chain) under discussion was sequenced for a study of CD8+ T cells in alopecia areata. Across the whole study: For 6 to 18 months, tofacitinib was taken, and 6 months off drug followed.

The CDR3 spans 12 residues. Germline V gene lookup returns CDR1 SQVTM and CDR2 ANQGSEA. V was cut by 3 bases and J by 6 bases, with 12 bases left in between. In its sample, this clone was seen a few times. Alopecia areata patients gave lesional scalp punch biopsies and peripheral blood samples. Extraction and reverse transcription of RNA yielded cDNA as the sequencing template. Only in-frame clones appear in the TCRdb table, and some are missing; sequencing was by immunoSEQ multiplex PCR. The table lists about 170,000 clones, approximately 65% of them singletons, with more than 9.5% in the top ten. The rearrangement uses TRBV29-1 and TRBJ2-7; perhaps D is TRBD1 or TRBD2 (5 bases each). The sequenced sample was CD8+ T cells sorted from blood, obtained at week 0. This receptor was taken from a human donor with alopecia areata. This CDR3 is CSVDSRAGEQYF. CDR3 DNA: TGCAGCGTTGACAGCAGGGCGGGCGAGCAGTACTTC.